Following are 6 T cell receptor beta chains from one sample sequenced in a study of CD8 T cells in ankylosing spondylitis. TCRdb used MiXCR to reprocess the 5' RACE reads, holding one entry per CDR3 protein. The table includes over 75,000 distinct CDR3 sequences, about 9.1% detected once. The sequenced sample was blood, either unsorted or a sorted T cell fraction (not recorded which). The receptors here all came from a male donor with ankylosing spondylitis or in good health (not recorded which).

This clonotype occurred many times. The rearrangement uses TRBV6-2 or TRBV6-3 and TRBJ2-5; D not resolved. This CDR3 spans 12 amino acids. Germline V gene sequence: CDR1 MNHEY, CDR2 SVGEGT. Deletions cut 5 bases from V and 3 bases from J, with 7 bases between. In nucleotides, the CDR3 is TGTGCCAGCAGTCCTATTGAAGAGACCCAGTACTTC. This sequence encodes CASSPIEETQYF.

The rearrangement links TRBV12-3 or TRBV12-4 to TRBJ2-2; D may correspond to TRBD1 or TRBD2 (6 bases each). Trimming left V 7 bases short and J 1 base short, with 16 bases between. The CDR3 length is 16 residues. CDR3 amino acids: CASTPRGQWNTGELFF. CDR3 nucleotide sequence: TGTGCCAGCACTCCCCGGGGGCAGTGGAACACCGGGGAGCTGTTTTTT.

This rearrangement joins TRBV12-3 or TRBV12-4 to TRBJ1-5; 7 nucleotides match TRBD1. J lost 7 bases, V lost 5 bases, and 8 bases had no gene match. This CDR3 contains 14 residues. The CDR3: CASSVTGRGQPQHF. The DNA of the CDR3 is TGTGCCAGCAGTGTGACAGGGCGGGGGCAGCCCCAGCATTTT.

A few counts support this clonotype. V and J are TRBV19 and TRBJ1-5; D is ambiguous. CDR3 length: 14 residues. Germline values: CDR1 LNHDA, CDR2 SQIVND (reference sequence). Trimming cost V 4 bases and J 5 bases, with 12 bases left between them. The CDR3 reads CASSSTEGDQPQHF. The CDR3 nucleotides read TGTGCCAGTAGTAGTACGGAGGGTGATCAGCCCCAGCATTTT.

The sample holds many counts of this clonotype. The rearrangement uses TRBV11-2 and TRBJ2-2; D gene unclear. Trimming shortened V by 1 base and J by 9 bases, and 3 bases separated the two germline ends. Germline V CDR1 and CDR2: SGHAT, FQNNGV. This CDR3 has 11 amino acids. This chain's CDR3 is CASSLARELFF. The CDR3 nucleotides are TGTGCCAGCAGCTTAGCAAGGGAGCTGTTTTTT.

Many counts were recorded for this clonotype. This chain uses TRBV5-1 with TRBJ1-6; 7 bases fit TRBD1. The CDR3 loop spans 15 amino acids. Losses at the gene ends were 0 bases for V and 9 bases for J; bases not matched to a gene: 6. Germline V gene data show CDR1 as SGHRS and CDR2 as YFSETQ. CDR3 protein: CASSLDRGKGSPLHF. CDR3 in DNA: TGCGCCAGCAGCTTGGACAGGGGAAAAGGTTCACCCCTCCACTTT.